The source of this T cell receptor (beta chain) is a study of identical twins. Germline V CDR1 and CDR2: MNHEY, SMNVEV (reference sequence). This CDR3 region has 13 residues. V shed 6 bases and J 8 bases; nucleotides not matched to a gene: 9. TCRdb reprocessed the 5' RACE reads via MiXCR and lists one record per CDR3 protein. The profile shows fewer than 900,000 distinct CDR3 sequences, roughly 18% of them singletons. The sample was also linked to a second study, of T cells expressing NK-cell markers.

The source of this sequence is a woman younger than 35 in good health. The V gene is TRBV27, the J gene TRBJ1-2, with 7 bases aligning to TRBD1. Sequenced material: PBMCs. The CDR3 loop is CASSTRQGEGYTF. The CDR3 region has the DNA TGTGCCAGCAGCACCAGACAGGGAGAGGGCTACACCTTC.